This TCR beta chain was identified during a study of blood T cell repertoires in COVID-19. Overall study context: Sites across the United States, Italy and Spain contributed samples from acute and convalescent COVID-19. Sources were T cells, B-cell-depleted T cells, or PBMCs; the material itself was cDNA or gDNA.

V lost 2 bases and J lost 6, with 8 bases in between. The CDR3 totals 12 residues. Germline V CDR1 and CDR2: GTSNPN, SVGIG (reference sequence). This clone was observed a handful of times. In the original processing: Reference gene primer amplification gave nucleated cell count estimates. Profiled with immunoSEQ multiplex PCR; TCRdb holds only in-frame clones, not every one. That table supplies the V and J calls and clone size; D and trimming were determined from the DNA. This repertoire shows some 110,000 clones, about 80% found once; its top ten account for 15% to 20%. The chain carries TRBV30 and TRBJ1-5; D is uncertain. The sequence was collected from an older woman with acute or convalescent COVID-19. Sequencing was performed on peripheral blood. This CDR3 is CAWSTGVQPQHF. The CDR3 DNA is TGTGCCTGGAGTACCGGGGTTCAGCCCCAGCATTTT.